These 10 T cell receptor beta chains share one sample of origin, sequenced in a study of T cells in Graves' hyperthyroidism and ophthalmopathy. Amplification of TCR beta CDR3 regions used RNA as the template. HTBI primers were used for first-round RT-PCR of the TCR CDR3. One entry per CDR3 protein, called by TCRdb with MiXCR from the multiplex PCR reads. In the table there are around 690,000 distinct CDR3 sequences, around 16% of which are singletons. Sequenced: blood. The receptors here all came from a man aged 45 to 65 with Graves' hyperthyroidism.

About this clonotype: A read error may produce the germline difference seen at one junction end. The chain has TRBV5-6 and TRBJ1-6; D uncertain. Germline V gene sequence: CDR1 SGHDT, CDR2 YYEEEE. This CDR3 contains 14 residues. The CDR3 DNA reads TGTGCCGGCAGTCGCCGACGGGATAATTCACCCCTCCACTTT. As protein: CAGSRRRDNSPLHF.

This clonotype has just a few counts. The rearrangement links TRBV10-3 to TRBJ2-1; the match to TRBD2 covers 7 bases. Trimming cost V 0 bases and J 9 bases; bases outside gene matches: 5. The CDR3 is made up of 14 amino acids. CDR1 and CDR2 from the germline V gene are ENHRY and SYGVKD. CDR3: CAISESAGVSEQFF. CDR3 nucleotides: TGTGCCATCAGTGAGTCCGCGGGAGTGTCTGAGCAGTTCTTC.

This clonotype occurred many times. This chain connects TRBV5-5 to TRBJ2-7; D call uncertain. Germline values: CDR1 SGHKS, CDR2 YYEKEE (reference sequence). The CDR3 extends over 13 amino acids. Trimming removed 0 bases at V and 2 bases at J, with 6 bases between. The CDR3, as DNA: TGTGCCAGCAGCTTGGTTAGCACCTACGAGCAGTACTTC. Protein: CASSLVSTYEQYF. The whole variable domain, filled in from reference TRBV5-5 and TRBJ2-7, reads DAGVTQSPTHLIKTRGQQVTLRCSPISGHKSVSWYQQVLGQGPQFIFQYYEKEERGRGNFPDRFSARQFPNYSSELNVNALLLGDSALYLCASSLVSTYEQYFGPGTRLTVT.

The chain carries TRBV7-9 and TRBJ2-7, with 12 bases fitting TRBD1. V lost 5 bases to trimming and J lost 5 bases; unmatched junction nucleotides: 7. The germline V gene has CDR1 SEHNR and CDR2 FQNEAQ (reference sequence). CDR3 size: 15 residues. CDR3 DNA: TGTGCCAGCAGCCCCGGGACAGGGGGCGTTAACGAGCAGTACTTC. This codes for CASSPGTGGVNEQYF.

This chain uses TRBV6-1 with TRBJ2-5, with 10 bases matching TRBD2. This CDR3 spans 17 amino acids. The ends lost 6 bases at V and 5 bases at J; junction bases unmatched: 15. Germline-derived CDR1 and CDR2 are MNHNS and SASEGT. CDR3 in amino acids: CASSASDLAGGGETQYF. The CDR3 nucleotides read TGTGCCAGCAGCGCCTCCGATTTAGCGGGAGGTGGCGAGACCCAGTACTTC.

This clonotype has at least ten counts. The DNA of the CDR3 is TGTGCCAGCTCACCACTTCAGGGTAGTTCCTACAATGAGCAGTTCTTC. It yields the protein CASSPLQGSSYNEQFF. This sequence joins TRBV18 and TRBJ2-1; TRBD1 is a possible D gene (5 bases). Trimming stripped 1 base from V and 1 base from J, with 11 bases between. This CDR3 is 16 amino acids long. Germline assignment: CDR1 KGHSH and CDR2 LQKENI.

This clonotype was picked up many times. The junction departs from the called germline gene at one end, perhaps through a read error. The chain couples TRBV11-2 to TRBJ2-7; 12 bases are shared with TRBD2. Germline V gives CDR1 SGHAT, CDR2 FQNNGV. This CDR3 has 15 residues. The DNA for the CDR3 is TGTGCCGGCAGCCCGACTAGCGGGAGTTCCTACGAGCAGTACTTC. Translation: CAGSPTSGSSYEQYF. Variable domain in full (rest from reference TRBV11-2 and TRBJ2-7): EAGVAQSPRYKIIEKRQSVAFWCNPISGHATLYWYQQILGQGPKLLIQFQNNGVVDDSQLPKDRFSAERLKGVDSTLKIQPAKLEDSAVYLCAGSPTSGSSYEQYFGPGTRLTVT.

This clonotype has at least ten counts. The rearrangement joins TRBV12-3 or TRBV12-4 to TRBJ2-7, with 7 bases aligning to TRBD1. The CDR3 sequence is 15 residues long. V was clipped by 5 bases and J by 1 base; unmatched bases: 8. Written as DNA, the CDR3 is TGTGCCAGCAGTCCGGGACAGCCGGGGTCCTACGAGCAGTACTTC. The encoded protein is CASSPGQPGSYEQYF.

This clonotype was recorded many times. The chain couples TRBV7-9 to TRBJ2-1; 13 bases are shared with TRBD2. Germline CDR1 SEHNR, CDR2 FQNEAQ (reference sequence). The CDR3 covers 18 residues. The J segment lost 1 base and the V segment lost 5 bases, leaving 8 bases of the junction unmatched. DNA of the CDR3: TGTGCCAGCAGCCCTGGACTAGCGGGAGCGGGGTCCTACAATGAGCAGTTCTTC. Protein sequence: CASSPGLAGAGSYNEQFF.

This clonotype was seen repeatedly, ten times or more. The chain employs TRBV12-3 or TRBV12-4 and TRBJ1-5; 8 positions match TRBD1. CDR3 size: 15 residues. After removal of 6 bases from V and 3 bases from J, the junction contained 7 bases not matched to a gene. In nucleotides, the CDR3 is TGTGCCAGCAGGCTGACAGGGGTTTCCAATCAGCCCCAGCATTTT. It codes for CASRLTGVSNQPQHF.